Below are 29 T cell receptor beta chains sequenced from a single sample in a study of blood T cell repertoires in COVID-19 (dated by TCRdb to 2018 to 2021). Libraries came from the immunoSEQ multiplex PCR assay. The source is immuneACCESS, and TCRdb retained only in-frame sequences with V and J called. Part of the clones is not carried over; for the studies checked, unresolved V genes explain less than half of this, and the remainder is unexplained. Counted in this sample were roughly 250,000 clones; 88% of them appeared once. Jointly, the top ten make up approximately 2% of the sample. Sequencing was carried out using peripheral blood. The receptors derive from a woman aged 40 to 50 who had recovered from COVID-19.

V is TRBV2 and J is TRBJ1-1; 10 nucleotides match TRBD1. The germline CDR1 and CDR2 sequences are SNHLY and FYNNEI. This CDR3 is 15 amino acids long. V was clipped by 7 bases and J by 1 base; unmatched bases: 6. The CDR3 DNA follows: TGTGCCAGCAAAGGGACAGGGGCTCGGAACACTGAAGCTTTCTTT. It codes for CASKGTGARNTEAFF.

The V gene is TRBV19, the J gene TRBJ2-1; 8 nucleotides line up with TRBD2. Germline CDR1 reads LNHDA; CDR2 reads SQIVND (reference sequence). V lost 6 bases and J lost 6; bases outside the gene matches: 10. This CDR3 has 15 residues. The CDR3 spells CASSSREGLINEQFF. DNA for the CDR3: TGTGCCAGTAGCTCCCGGGAGGGCCTTATCAATGAGCAGTTCTTC.

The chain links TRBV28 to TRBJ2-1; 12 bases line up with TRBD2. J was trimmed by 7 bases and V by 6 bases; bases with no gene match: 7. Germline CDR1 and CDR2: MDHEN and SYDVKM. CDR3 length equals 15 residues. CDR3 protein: CASRSGLAGPNEQFF. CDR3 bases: TGTGCCAGCAGGTCAGGACTAGCGGGGCCGAATGAGCAGTTCTTC.

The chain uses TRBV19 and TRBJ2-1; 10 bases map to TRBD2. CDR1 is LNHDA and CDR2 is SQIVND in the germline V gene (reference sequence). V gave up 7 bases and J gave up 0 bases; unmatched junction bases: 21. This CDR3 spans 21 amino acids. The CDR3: CASNPRGFGSGGSISYNEQFF. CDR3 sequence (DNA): TGTGCCAGTAACCCTAGGGGATTTGGTAGCGGGGGGTCTATCTCCTACAATGAGCAGTTCTTC.

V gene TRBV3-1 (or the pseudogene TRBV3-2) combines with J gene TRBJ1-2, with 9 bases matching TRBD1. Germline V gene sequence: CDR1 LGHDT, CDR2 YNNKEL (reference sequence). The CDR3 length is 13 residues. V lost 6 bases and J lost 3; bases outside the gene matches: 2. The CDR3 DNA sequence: TGTGCCAGCAGGGACAGGGGTTACTATGGCTACACCTTC. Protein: CASRDRGYYGYTF.

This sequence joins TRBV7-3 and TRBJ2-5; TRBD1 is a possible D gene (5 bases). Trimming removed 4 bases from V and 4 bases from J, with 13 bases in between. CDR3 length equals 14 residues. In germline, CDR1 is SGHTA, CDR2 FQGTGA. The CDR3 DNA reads TGTGCCAGCAGCTCCGTTCCTGGGGCAGAGACCCAGTACTTC. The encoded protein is CASSSVPGAETQYF.

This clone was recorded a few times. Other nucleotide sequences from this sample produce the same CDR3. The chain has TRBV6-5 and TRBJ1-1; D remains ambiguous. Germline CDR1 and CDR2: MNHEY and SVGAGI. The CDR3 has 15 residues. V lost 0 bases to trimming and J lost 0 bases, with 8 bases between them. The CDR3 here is CASSYSTGMNTEAFF. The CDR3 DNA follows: TGTGCCAGCAGTTACTCGACGGGTATGAACACTGAAGCTTTCTTT.

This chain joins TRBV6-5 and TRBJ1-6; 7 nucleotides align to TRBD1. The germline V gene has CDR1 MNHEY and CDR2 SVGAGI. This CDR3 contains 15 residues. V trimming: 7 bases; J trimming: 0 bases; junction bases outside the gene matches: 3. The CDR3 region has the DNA TGTGCCAGCATGGACAGGAGCTCCTATAATTCACCCCTCCACTTT. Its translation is CASMDRSSYNSPLHF.

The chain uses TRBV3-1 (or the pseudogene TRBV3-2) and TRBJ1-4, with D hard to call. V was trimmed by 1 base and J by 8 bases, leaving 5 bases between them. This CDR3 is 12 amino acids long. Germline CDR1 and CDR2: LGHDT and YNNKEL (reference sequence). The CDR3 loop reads CASSQVQEKLFF. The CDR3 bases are TGTGCCAGCAGCCAAGTCCAGGAAAAACTGTTTTTT.

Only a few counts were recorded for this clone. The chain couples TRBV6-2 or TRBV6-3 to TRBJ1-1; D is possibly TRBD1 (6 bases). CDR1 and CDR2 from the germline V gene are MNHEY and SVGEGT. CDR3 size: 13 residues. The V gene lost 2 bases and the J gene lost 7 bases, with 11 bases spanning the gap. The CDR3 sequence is CASSYRDISEAFF. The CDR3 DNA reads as TGTGCCAGCAGTTACCGGGACATTAGTGAAGCTTTCTTT.

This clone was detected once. The CDR3, as DNA: TGCGCCAGCAGCCAAGACGGGACAGCCTCTGGAAACACCATATATTTT. Translation gives CASSQDGTASGNTIYF. The chain carries TRBV4-3 and TRBJ1-3, with TRBD1 matching 7 bases. The CDR3 totals 16 residues. Germline values: CDR1 LGHNA, CDR2 YSLEER. J gave up 0 bases and V 0 bases, and 2 bases lay outside the gene matches.

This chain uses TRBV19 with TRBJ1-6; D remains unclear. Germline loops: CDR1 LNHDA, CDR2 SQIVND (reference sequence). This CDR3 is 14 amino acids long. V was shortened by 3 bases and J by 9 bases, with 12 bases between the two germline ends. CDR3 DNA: TGTGCCAGTAGTATGAGCGCGGAAGTTTCACCCCTCCACTTT. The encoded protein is CASSMSAEVSPLHF.

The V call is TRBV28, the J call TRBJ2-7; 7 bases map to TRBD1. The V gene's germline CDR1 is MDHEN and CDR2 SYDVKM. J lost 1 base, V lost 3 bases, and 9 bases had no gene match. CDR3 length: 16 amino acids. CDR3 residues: CASSLWGTANSYEQYF. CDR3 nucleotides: TGTGCCAGCAGTTTGTGGGGGACAGCGAATTCCTACGAGCAGTACTTC.

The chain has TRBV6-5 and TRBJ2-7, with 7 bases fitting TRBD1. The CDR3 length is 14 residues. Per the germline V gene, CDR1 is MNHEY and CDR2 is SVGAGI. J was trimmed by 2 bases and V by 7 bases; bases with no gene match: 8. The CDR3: CASTPGQSPYEQYF. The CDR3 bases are TGTGCCAGCACACCGGGACAGAGTCCCTACGAGCAGTACTTC.

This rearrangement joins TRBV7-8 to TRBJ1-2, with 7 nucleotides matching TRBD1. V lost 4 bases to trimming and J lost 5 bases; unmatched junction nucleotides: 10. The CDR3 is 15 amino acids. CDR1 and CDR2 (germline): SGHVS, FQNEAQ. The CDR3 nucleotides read TGTGCCAGCAGCTCCGTGACAGGGTTTAGGTATGGCTACACCTTC. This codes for CASSSVTGFRYGYTF.

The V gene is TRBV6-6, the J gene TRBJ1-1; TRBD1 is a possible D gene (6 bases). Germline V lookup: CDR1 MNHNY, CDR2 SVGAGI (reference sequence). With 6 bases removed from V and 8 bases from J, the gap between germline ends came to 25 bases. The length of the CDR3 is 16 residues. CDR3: CASSDPGEVGTKEAFF. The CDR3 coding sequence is TGTGCCAGCAGCGATCCAGGGGAAGTGGGCACGAAAGAAGCTTTCTTT.

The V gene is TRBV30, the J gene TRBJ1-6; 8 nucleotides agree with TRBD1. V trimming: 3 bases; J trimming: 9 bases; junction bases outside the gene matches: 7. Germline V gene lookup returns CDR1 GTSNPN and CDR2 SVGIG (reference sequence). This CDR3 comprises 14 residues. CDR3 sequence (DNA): TGTGCCTGGAGGGACAGGGCCTTTGCTTCACCCCTCCACTTT. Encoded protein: CAWRDRAFASPLHF.

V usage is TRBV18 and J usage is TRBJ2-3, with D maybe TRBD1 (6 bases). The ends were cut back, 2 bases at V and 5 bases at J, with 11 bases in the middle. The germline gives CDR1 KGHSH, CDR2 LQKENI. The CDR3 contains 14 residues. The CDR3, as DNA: TGTGCCAGCTCACCAACGACAGGTTTAGATACGCAGTATTTT. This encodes CASSPTTGLDTQYF.

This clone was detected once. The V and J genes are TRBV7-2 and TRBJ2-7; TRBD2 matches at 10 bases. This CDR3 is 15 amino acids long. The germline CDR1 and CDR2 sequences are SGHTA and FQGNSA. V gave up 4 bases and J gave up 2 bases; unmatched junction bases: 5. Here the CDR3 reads CASSYGTSVAYEQYF. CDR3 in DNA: TGTGCCAGCAGCTACGGGACTAGCGTTGCCTACGAGCAGTACTTC.

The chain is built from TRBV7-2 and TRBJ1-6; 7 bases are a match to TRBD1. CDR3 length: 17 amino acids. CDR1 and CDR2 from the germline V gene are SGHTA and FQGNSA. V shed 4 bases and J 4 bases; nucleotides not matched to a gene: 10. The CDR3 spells CASSSEQGLGYNSPLHF. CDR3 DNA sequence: TGTGCCAGCAGCTCGGAACAGGGGTTGGGGTATAATTCACCCCTCCACTTT.

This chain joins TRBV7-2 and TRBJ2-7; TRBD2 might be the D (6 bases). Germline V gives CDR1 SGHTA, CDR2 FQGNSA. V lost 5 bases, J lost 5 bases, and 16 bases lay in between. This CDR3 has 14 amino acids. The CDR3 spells CASSPPGVGHEQYF. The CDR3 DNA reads TGTGCCAGCAGCCCCCCGGGGGTAGGTCACGAGCAGTACTTC.

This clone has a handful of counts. For the CDR3, the DNA is TGTGCCAGTAGTGGCCGCAGGGTCGGCACTGAAGCTTTCTTT. Protein: CASSGRRVGTEAFF. The chain links TRBV19 to TRBJ1-1; tentatively, D is TRBD1 (5 bases). The CDR3 covers 14 residues. Trimming removed 5 bases from V and 4 bases from J, with 14 bases in between. CDR1 is LNHDA, CDR2 SQIVND, per germline (reference sequence).

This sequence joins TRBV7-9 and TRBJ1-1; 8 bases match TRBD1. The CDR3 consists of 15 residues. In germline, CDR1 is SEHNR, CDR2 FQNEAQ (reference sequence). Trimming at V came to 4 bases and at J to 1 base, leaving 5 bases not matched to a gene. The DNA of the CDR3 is TGTGCCAGCAGCTCGTCGACAGGGGCGAACACTGAAGCTTTCTTT. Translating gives CASSSSTGANTEAFF.

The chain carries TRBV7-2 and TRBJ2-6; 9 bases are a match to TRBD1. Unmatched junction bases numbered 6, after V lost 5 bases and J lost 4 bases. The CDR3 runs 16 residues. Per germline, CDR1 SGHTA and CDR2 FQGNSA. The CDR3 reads CASSPQGAQGANVLTF. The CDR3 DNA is TGTGCCAGCAGCCCACAGGGGGCGCAAGGGGCCAACGTCCTGACTTTC.

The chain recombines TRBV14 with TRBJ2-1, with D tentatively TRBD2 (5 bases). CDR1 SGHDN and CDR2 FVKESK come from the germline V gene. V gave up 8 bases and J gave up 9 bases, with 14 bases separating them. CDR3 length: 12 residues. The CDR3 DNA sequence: TGTGCCAGCGGCGCGGGCCATGGTGAGCAGTTCTTC. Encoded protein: CASGAGHGEQFF.

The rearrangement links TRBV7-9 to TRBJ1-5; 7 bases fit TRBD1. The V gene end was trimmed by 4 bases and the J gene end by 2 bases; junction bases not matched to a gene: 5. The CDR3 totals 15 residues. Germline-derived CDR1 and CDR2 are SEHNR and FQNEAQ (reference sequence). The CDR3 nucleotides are TGTGCCAGCAGCTCGAGGGGGCCAGGCAATCAGCCCCAGCATTTT. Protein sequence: CASSSRGPGNQPQHF. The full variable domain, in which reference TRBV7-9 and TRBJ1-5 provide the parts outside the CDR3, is DTGVSQNPRHKITKRGQNVTFRCDPISEHNRLYWYRQTLGQGPEFLTYFQNEAQLEKSRLLSDRFSAERPKGSFSTLEIQRTEQGDSAMYLCASSSRGPGNQPQHFGDGTRLSIL.

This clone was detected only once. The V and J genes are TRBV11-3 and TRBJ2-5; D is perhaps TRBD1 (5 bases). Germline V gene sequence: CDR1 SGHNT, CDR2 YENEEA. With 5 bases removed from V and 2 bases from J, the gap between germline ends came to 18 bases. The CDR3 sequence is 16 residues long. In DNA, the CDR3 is TGTGCCAGCAGCCCAGGGCGGAAGGGGATACAAGAGACCCAGTACTTC. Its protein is CASSPGRKGIQETQYF.

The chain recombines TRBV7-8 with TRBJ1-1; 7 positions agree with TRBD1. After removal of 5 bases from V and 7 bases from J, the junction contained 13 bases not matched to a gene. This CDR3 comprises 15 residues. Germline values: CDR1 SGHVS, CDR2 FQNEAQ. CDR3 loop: CASSLNQQGPYEAFF. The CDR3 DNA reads TGTGCCAGCAGCCTAAACCAACAGGGGCCTTATGAAGCTTTCTTT.

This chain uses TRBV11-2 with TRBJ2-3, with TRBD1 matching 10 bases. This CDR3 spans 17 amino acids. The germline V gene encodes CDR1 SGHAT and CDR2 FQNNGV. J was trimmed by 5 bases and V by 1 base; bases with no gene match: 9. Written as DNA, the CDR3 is TGTGCCAGCAGCTTAGGGTTAAGACAGGGGGCAGGAGATACGCAGTATTTT. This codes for CASSLGLRQGAGDTQYF. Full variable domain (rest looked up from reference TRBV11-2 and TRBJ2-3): EAGVAQSPRYKIIEKRQSVAFWCNPISGHATLYWYQQILGQGPKLLIQFQNNGVVDDSQLPKDRFSAERLKGVDSTLKIQPAKLEDSAVYLCASSLGLRQGAGDTQYFGPGTRLTVL.